This entry is about one TCR beta chain. The data stem from a study of vaccination and CD4 T cells after COVID-19. One entry per CDR3 protein, called by TCRdb with MiXCR from the PCR reads. Of tens of thousands of distinct CDR3 sequences in the sample, about 60% are singletons; the top ten hold less than 1.5%. Germline V gene sequence: CDR1 SGHVS, CDR2 FNYEAQ. This CDR3 comprises 18 residues. The V gene end was trimmed by 8 bases and the J gene end by 0 bases; junction bases not matched to a gene: 15. This specimen was CD4+ T cells from blood, taken before SARS-CoV-2 vaccination. V and J are TRBV7-6 and TRBJ2-3; 9 bases line up with TRBD1. The source is a human donor who had recovered from COVID-19. The CDR3 nucleotides are TGTGCCAGCCGGAACAGGGGGCGCTTCTCGTCTAGCACAGATACGCAGTATTTT. Protein product: CASRNRGRFSSSTDTQYF.